This T cell receptor (beta chain) is from a study of blood T cell repertoires in COVID-19. Turning to the study itself: Sources were T cells, B-cell-depleted T cells, or PBMCs; the material itself was cDNA or gDNA.

The assay was immunoSEQ multiplex PCR, and TCRdb's table has in-frame clones only and misses some. Of some 250,000 clones listed, just under 85% are singletons. Germline CDR1 is SGHAT and CDR2 is FQNNGV. The CDR3 is 15 residues long. Trimming left V 5 bases short and J 3 bases short, with 17 bases between. The J gene is TRBJ2-7, the V gene TRBV11-2, with D possibly TRBD2 on 6 matching bases. The clonotype originates from a man aged 40-49 years who had recovered from COVID-19. The sequencing input was PBMCs or T cells enriched from blood (not recorded which). CDR3 bases: TGTGCCAGCAGCACCCAGGGCGGGGCACTCTACGAGCAGTACTTC. Protein sequence: CASSTQGGALYEQYF.